The T cell receptor beta chain described here comes from a study of T cell repertoires in ileal Crohn's disease. General study results and limits: Endoscopic recurrence occurred in every patient whose clonality exceeded 26.8%.

Data came from immunoSEQ multiplex PCR; TCRdb stores just in-frame clones and leaves some out. Here the sample spans approximately 13,000 clones, approximately 78% being singletons. Germline V lookup: CDR1 MNHEY, CDR2 SVGAGI. This CDR3 is 14 amino acids long. After removal of 6 bases from V and 3 bases from J, the junction contained 8 bases not matched to a gene. On this clone itself: Its matching antigen is unknown.

This chain uses TRBV6-5 with TRBJ2-7; 7 bases agree with TRBD1. The TCR was taken from an adult with Crohn's disease. The sample taken for sequencing was ileal tissue. CDR3 protein: CASSPQQGNYEQYF. In nucleotides, the CDR3 is TGTGCCAGCAGCCCCCAACAGGGGAACTACGAGCAGTACTTC.